This T cell receptor beta chain was recorded in a study of breast tumors, draining lymph nodes, adjacent tissues (dated by TCRdb to 2016 to 2017). Regarding the research as a whole: TCR beta repertoires were compared across tumor, adjacent nontumor tissue and axillary lymph nodes obtained from breast cancer patients. In human breast cancer, the study set out to assess how tumor, surrounding tissue and draining lymph node repertoires relate to one another and whether T cells might be exchanged between them. Paper-wide results and their limitations: The data were judged consistent with most tumor T cells deriving from the lymph node and then expanding within tumor tissue. The conclusion that tumor T cells originate in lymph nodes was framed as consistent with a hypothesis rather than directly demonstrated. Tumor T-cell repertoires showed less diversity than lymph node repertoires and more diversity than nontumor tissue repertoires, and tumor T-cell repertoires showed preferential V and J gene usage. In luminal-like breast cancer, tumor and nontumor tissue repertoires resembled each other significantly more than in basal-like breast cancer.

The instrument was an Illumina HiSeq 2000. Multiplex PCR amplification was used to generate the TCR beta chain libraries. High-throughput sequencing was used to analyze the amplified TCR beta chain products. TCRdb reprocessing: public reads trimmed at Q25 with fastp, clones called with MiXCR, in-frame beta chains kept. Identical CDR3 protein sequences are pooled into one entry, listed with their most common genes and DNA. The sample table shows some 52,000 distinct CDR3 sequences, and about 40% are seen once. The ten top clones hold about 10% of the sample. Many counts were recorded for this clonotype. Its antigen is not yet known. The input lacks base qualities; no much larger clone sits a single base away. The germline ends are 17 bases apart after V is trimmed by 4 bases and J by 0 bases. From the germline V gene (reference sequence), CDR1 is LNHDA and CDR2 is SQIVND. The CDR3 numbers 17 residues from cysteine through phenylalanine. Only the CDR3 region is kept as DNA, spanning 51 bases read in frame from base 1.

Sequences were obtained from breast tumor tissue. Recombination joined TRBV19 with TRBJ2-3; TRBD1 could be the D gene, as 6 bases match. The clonotype comes from a female donor with breast cancer. Some clones in this sample may be carry-over from other donors' samples. The DNA is as follows: TGTGCCAGTAGTAAGAAACAGGGCTCGACTAGCACAGATACGCAGTATTTT. Its amino acids are CASSKKQGSTSTDTQYF.